Each of the 14 T cell receptor beta chains below was sequenced from the same sample in a study of shared clonotypes between healthy human individuals. Generated by immunoSEQ multiplex PCR, the TCRdb table keeps only in-frame clones and is missing some. The sample consists of more than 550,000 clones, roughly 91% of them appearing once. The sequenced material came from memory CD8+ T cells from PBMCs. Subset given: CD45RO+ cells pooled with CCR7-negative TemRA cells. These receptors were taken from a man in his late teens or twenties in good health. Some clones in this sample may be carry-over from other donors' samples.

CDR3 sequence reads: CASSLSGRAPSDEQFF. CDR3 DNA sequence: TGCGCCAGCAGCTTGAGCGGGAGGGCCCCCTCCGATGAGCAGTTCTTC. The chain employs TRBV5-1 and TRBJ2-1, with 10 bases lining up with TRBD2. The junction had 9 bases not matched to a gene; V was cut back by 1 base and J by 8 bases. This CDR3 comprises 16 residues. Germline assignment: CDR1 SGHRS and CDR2 YFSETQ.

This clone appeared once. This rearrangement joins TRBV9 to TRBJ1-4; a weak D match, TRBD1 (5 bases). The CDR3 has 14 residues. The V gene lost 4 bases and the J gene lost 3 bases, with 10 bases spanning the gap. Germline values: CDR1 SGDLS, CDR2 YYNGEE. CDR3 bases: TGTGCCAGCAGCAGGGGCTGGCCTAATGAAAAACTGTTTTTT. It specifies CASSRGWPNEKLFF.

The chain recombines TRBV19 with TRBJ2-7; possibly TRBD1 for D (5 bases). The germline V and J ends were trimmed by 5 bases and 3 bases, with 14 bases remaining between them. The CDR3 is 14 residues long. Germline V gives CDR1 LNHDA, CDR2 SQIVND (reference sequence). The CDR3, as DNA: TGTGCCAGTAGTCGGGCAGGGAACGGCTACGAGCAGTACTTC. Amino acids: CASSRAGNGYEQYF.

The count of this clone is one. The gene calls are TRBV5-1 and TRBJ1-1; no reliable D call. CDR1 is SGHRS, CDR2 YFSETQ, per germline. The V and J ends lost 4 bases and 4 bases respectively, with 8 bases between them. This CDR3 is 12 amino acids long. The CDR3: CASSPLGTEAFF. CDR3 DNA: TGCGCCAGCAGCCCTTTGGGCACTGAAGCTTTCTTT. Together with reference TRBV5-1 and TRBJ1-1, the CDR3 gives the full variable domain: KAGVTQTPRYLIKTRGQQVTLSCSPISGHRSVSWYQQTPGQGLQFLFEYFSETQRNKGNFPGRFSGRQFSNSRSEMNVSTLELGDSALYLCASSPLGTEAFFGQGTRLTVV.

The gene calls are TRBV27 and TRBJ2-7; unclear D gene. V was clipped by 3 bases and J by 3 bases, with 12 bases between them. CDR1 is MNHEY and CDR2 is SMNVEV in the germline V gene (reference sequence). This CDR3 has 14 residues. The CDR3 DNA is TGTGCCAGCAGTTTCGGGCAGGAGTACTACGAGCAGTACTTC. Translation: CASSFGQEYYEQYF.

This clone has a single count. In DNA form, the CDR3 reads TGTGCCAGCAGCAGTGACAGTTCGAACACCGGGGAGCTGTTTTTT. Translated, it gives CASSSDSSNTGELFF. V gene TRBV11-3 combines with J gene TRBJ2-2; a possible D gene is TRBD1 (5 bases). Germline V lookup: CDR1 SGHNT, CDR2 YENEEA. The CDR3 runs to 15 residues. V was trimmed by 5 bases and J by 0 bases, leaving 10 bases between them.

V usage is TRBV27 and J usage is TRBJ2-5, with 9 bases that match TRBD2. Trimming at V came to 4 bases and at J to 4 bases, leaving 16 bases not matched to a gene. Germline V gives CDR1 MNHEY, CDR2 SMNVEV (reference sequence). This CDR3 is built from 18 residues. The CDR3: CASSWLGSSGSSRETQYF. CDR3 coding DNA: TGTGCCAGCAGTTGGCTAGGTAGTAGCGGGAGCTCGAGAGAGACCCAGTACTTC.

This clone was seen just once. This sequence joins TRBV6-9 and TRBJ1-5; 7 bases align to TRBD1. Unmatched junction bases numbered 4, after V lost 4 bases and J lost 1 base. The CDR3 totals 15 residues. The germline V gene encodes CDR1 MNHGY and CDR2 SVAAGI. The CDR3 coding sequence is TGTGCCAGCAGTTTCCAGGGGGGAAGCAATCAGCCCCAGCATTTT. Protein sequence: CASSFQGGSNQPQHF.

The chain has TRBV7-9 and TRBJ1-3; D is undetermined. This CDR3 has 15 residues. The germline CDR1 and CDR2 sequences are SEHNR and FQNEAQ (reference sequence). Trimming took 4 bases from V and 2 from J, leaving 12 bases between them. This CDR3 reads CASSSKGHPGNTIYF. For the CDR3, the DNA is TGTGCCAGCAGCTCCAAGGGCCACCCTGGAAACACCATATATTTT.

This clone came up many times. The V and J genes are TRBV6-5 and TRBJ1-4; D not certain. This CDR3 comprises 14 residues. CDR1 is MNHEY and CDR2 is SVGAGI in the germline V gene. The ends were cut back, 5 bases at V and 8 bases at J, with 15 bases in the middle. DNA for the CDR3: TGTGCCAGCAGTGACCCGGGTTTAAACGAAAAACTGTTTTTT. Amino acids: CASSDPGLNEKLFF.

The chain uses TRBV19 and TRBJ2-7, with D tentatively TRBD2 (6 bases). The germline gives CDR1 LNHDA, CDR2 SQIVND (reference sequence). The CDR3 totals 13 residues. The V end was cut by 5 bases, the J end by 3 bases, with 11 bases between. The CDR3 region is CASSAGTFYEQYF. For the CDR3, the DNA is TGTGCCAGTAGTGCCGGGACTTTCTACGAGCAGTACTTC.

The chain links TRBV7-9 to TRBJ2-7; D may be TRBD1 (5 bases). Looked up from germline, CDR1 is SEHNR and CDR2 is FQNEAQ (reference sequence). The germline V and J ends were trimmed by 6 bases and 5 bases, with 17 bases remaining between them. The CDR3 has 14 residues. The CDR3 coding sequence is TGTGCCAGCAGGGGGCTCGGCCTCGTACACGAGCAGTACTTC. It specifies CASRGLGLVHEQYF.

The rearrangement links TRBV28 to TRBJ2-3; D might be TRBD1 (6 bases). The V gene lost 8 bases and the J gene lost 0 bases, with 12 bases spanning the gap. This CDR3 is built from 14 residues. Germline CDR1 and CDR2: MDHEN and SYDVKM. The DNA of the CDR3 is TGTGCCAGCTCCCAGGGGCCAAGCACAGATACGCAGTATTTT. This gives the protein CASSQGPSTDTQYF.

The gene calls are TRBV28 and TRBJ2-7; unclear D gene. CDR1 MDHEN and CDR2 SYDVKM come from the germline V gene. The CDR3 consists of 14 residues. With 8 bases removed from V and 1 base from J, the gap between germline ends came to 15 bases. The CDR3 protein is CASLTRVGSYEQYF. The CDR3 nucleotides are TGTGCCAGCCTAACCCGGGTCGGGTCCTACGAGCAGTACTTC.